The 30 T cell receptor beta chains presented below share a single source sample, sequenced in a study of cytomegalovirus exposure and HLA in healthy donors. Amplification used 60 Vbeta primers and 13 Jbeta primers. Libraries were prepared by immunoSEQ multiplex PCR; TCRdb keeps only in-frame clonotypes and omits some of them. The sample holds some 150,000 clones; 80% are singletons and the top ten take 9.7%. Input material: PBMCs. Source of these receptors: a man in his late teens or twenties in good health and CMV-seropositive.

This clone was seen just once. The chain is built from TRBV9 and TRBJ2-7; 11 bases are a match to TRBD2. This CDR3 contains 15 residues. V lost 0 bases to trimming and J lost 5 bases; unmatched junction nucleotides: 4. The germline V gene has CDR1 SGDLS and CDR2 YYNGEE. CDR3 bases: TGTGCCAGCAGCGTAGCAGTAGCGGGGGGGGACGAGCAGTACTTC. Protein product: CASSVAVAGGDEQYF. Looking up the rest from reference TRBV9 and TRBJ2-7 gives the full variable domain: DSGVTQTPKHLITATGQRVTLRCSPRSGDLSVYWYQQSLDQGLQFLIQYYNGEERAKGNILERFSAQQFPDLHSELNLSSLELGDSALYFCASSVAVAGGDEQYFGPGTRLTVT.

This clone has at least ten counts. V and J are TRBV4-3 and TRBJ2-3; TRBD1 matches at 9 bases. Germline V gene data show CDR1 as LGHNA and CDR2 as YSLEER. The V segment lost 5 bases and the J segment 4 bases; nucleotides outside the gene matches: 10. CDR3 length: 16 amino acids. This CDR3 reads CASSEMRGQGSDTQYF. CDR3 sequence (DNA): TGCGCCAGCAGCGAAATGCGTGGACAGGGGTCAGATACGCAGTATTTT.

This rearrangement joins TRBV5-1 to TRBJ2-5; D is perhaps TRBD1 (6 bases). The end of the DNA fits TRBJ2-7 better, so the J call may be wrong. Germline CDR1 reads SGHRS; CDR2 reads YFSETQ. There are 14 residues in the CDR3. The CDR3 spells CASSLEQGRGEQYF. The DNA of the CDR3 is TGCGCCAGCAGCTTGGAACAGGGCAGAGGCGAGCAGTACTTC.

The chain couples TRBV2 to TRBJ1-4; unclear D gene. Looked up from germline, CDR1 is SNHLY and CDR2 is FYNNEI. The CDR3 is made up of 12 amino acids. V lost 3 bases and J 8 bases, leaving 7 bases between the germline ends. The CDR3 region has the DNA TGTGCCAGCAGTGAGGGGAGAGAAAAACTGTTTTTT. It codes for CASSEGREKLFF.

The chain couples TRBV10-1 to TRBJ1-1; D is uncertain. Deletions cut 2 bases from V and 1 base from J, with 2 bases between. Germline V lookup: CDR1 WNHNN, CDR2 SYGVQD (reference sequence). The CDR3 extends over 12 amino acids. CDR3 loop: CASSEQNTEAFF. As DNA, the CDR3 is TGCGCCAGCAGTGAGCAGAACACTGAAGCTTTCTTT.

The CDR3 region has the DNA TGTGCCAGCCTTGGGACTACTGCTTCCTACGAGCAGTACTTC. It specifies CASLGTTASYEQYF. The V gene is TRBV2, the J gene TRBJ2-5, with TRBD2 identical over 7 bases. Near its end, the DNA agrees better with TRBJ2-7, so the J call may be wrong. CDR1 and CDR2 from the germline V gene are SNHLY and FYNNEI. The CDR3 runs to 14 residues.

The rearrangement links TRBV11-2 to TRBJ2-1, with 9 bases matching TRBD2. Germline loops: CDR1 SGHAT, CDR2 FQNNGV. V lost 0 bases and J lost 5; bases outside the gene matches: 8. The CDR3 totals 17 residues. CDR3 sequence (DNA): TGTGCCAGCAGCTTAGATCGGGCGGGGGGGCAGAACAATGAGCAGTTCTTC. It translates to CASSLDRAGGQNNEQFF.

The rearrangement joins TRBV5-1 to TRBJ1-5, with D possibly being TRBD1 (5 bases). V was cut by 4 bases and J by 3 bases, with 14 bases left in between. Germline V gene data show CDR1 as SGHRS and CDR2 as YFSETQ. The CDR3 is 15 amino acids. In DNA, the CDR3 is TGCGCCAGCAGCCTAAGTTCAGGGATCAATCAGCCCCAGCATTTT. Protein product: CASSLSSGINQPQHF.

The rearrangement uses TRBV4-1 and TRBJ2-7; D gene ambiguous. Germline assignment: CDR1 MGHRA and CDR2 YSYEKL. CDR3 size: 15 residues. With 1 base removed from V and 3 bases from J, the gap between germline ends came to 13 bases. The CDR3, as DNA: TGCGCCAGCAGCCAAGTGCCAGGAATGGGCTACGAGCAGTACTTC. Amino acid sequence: CASSQVPGMGYEQYF.

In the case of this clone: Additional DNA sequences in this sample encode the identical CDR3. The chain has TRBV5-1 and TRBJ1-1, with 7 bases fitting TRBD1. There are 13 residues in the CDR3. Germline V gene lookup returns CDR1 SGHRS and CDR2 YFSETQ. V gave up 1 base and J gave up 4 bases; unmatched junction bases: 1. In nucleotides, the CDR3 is TGCGCCAGCAGCTTGCCAGGGGGCACTGAAGCTTTCTTT. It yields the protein CASSLPGGTEAFF.

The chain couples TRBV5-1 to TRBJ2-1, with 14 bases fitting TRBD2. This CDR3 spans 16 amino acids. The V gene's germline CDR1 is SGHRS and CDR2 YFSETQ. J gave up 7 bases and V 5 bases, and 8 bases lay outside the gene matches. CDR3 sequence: CASRETGTSGSNEQFF. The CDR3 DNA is TGCGCCAGCAGGGAAACCGGGACTAGCGGGAGTAATGAGCAGTTCTTC.

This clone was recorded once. CDR3: CATGSVGTGGNEQYF. For the CDR3, the DNA is TGTGCCACCGGATCGGTCGGGACAGGGGGCAACGAGCAGTACTTC. The V gene is TRBV6-5, the J gene TRBJ2-7; 12 nucleotides match TRBD1. The V and J ends lost 10 bases and 5 bases, in that order; junction bases with no gene match: 12. Germline lookup yields CDR1 MNHEY and CDR2 SVGAGI. The CDR3 totals 15 residues.

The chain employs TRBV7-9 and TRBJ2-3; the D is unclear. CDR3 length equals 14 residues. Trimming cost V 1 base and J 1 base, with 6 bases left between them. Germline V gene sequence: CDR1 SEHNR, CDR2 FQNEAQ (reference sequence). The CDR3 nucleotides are TGTGCCAGCAGCTTAGGAGCCGGCACAGATACGCAGTATTTT. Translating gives CASSLGAGTDTQYF.

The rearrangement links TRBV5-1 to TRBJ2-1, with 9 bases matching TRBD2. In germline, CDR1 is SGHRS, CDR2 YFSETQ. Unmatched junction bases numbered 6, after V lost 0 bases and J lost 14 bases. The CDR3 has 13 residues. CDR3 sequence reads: CASSLEIAGEEFF. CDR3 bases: TGCGCCAGCAGCTTGGAAATAGCGGGAGAAGAGTTCTTC.

CDR3 in amino acids: CASSFRDRNPYEQYF. The CDR3 nucleotides are TGTGCCAGCAGCTTCCGGGACAGGAACCCCTACGAGCAGTACTTC. The rearrangement joins TRBV7-9 to TRBJ2-7, with TRBD1 matching 8 bases. V shed 3 bases, J shed 2 bases, and the junction held 6 bases outside the gene matches. The CDR3 sequence is 15 residues long. Germline V gives CDR1 SEHNR, CDR2 FQNEAQ (reference sequence).

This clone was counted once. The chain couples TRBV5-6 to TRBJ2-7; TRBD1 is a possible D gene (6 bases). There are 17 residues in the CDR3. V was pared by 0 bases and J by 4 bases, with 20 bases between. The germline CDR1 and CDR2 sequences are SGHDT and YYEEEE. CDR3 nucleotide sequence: TGTGCCAGCAGCTTGGCCTACAGGGCTGTCATCCTTTACGAGCAGTACTTC. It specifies CASSLAYRAVILYEQYF.

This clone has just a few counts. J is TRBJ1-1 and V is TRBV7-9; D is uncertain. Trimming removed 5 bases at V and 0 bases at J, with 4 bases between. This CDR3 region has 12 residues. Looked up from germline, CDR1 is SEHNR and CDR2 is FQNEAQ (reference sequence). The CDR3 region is CASSGLNTEAFF. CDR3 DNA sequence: TGTGCCAGCAGCGGGCTGAACACTGAAGCTTTCTTT.

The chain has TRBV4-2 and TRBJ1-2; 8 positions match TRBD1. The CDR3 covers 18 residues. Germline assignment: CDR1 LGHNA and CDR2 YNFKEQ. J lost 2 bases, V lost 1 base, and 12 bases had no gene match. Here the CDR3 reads CASSQATGQGARNYGYTF. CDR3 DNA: TGTGCCAGCAGCCAAGCTACTGGCCAGGGGGCGAGGAACTATGGCTACACCTTC.

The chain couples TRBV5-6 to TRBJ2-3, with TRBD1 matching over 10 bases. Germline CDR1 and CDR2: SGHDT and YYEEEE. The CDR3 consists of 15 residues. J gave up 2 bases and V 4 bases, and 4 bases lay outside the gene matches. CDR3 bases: TGTGCCAGCAGCCGGGACAGGGGATTCACAGATACGCAGTATTTT. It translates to CASSRDRGFTDTQYF.

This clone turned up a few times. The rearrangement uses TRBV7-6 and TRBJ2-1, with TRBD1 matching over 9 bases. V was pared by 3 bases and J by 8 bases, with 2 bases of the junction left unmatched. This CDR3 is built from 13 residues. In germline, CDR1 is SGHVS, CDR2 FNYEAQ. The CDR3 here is CASSFRDRDEQFF. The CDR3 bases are TGTGCCAGCAGCTTTAGGGACAGGGATGAGCAGTTCTTC.

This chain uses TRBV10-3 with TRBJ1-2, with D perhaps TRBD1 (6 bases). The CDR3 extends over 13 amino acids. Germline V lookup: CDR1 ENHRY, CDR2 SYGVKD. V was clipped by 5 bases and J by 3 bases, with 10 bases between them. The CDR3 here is CAISSGEDYGYTF. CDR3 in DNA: TGTGCCATCAGTTCAGGGGAAGACTATGGCTACACCTTC.

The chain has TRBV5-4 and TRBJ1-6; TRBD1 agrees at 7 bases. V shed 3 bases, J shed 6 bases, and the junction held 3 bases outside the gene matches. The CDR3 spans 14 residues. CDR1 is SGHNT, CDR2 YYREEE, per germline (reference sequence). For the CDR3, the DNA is TGTGCCAGCAGCTGGGACAGAGTTAATTCACCCCTCCACTTT. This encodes CASSWDRVNSPLHF.

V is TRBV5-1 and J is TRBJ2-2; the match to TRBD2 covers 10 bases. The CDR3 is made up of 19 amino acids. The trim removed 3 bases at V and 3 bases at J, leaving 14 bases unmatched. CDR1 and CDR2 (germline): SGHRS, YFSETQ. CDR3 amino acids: CASSWTGNLAGEDTGELFF. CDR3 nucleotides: TGCGCCAGCAGCTGGACAGGGAATCTAGCGGGGGAAGACACCGGGGAGCTGTTTTTT.

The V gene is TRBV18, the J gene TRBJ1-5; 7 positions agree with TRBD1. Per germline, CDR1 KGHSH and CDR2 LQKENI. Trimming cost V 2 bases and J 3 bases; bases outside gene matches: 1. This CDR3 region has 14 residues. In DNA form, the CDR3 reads TGTGCCAGCTCACCAGGACAGGACAATCAGCCCCAGCATTTT. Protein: CASSPGQDNQPQHF.

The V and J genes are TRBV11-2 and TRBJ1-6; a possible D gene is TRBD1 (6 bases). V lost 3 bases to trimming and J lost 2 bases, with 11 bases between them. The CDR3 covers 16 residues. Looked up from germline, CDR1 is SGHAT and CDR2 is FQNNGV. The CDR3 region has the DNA TGTGCCAGCAGCTTTAAGCAGGGGACCTATAATTCACCCCTCCACTTT. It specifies CASSFKQGTYNSPLHF.

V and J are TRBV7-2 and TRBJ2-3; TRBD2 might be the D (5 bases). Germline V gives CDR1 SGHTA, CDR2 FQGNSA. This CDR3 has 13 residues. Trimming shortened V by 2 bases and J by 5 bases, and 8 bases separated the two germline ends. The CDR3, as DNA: TGTGCCAGCAGCTTAATGGCGGGAGATACGCAGTATTTT. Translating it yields CASSLMAGDTQYF. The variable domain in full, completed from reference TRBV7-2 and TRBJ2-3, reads GAGVSQSPSNKVTEKGKDVELRCDPISGHTALYWYRQSLGQGLEFLIYFQGNSAPDKSGLPSDRFSAERTGGSVSTLTIQRTQQEDSAVYLCASSLMAGDTQYFGPGTRLTVL.

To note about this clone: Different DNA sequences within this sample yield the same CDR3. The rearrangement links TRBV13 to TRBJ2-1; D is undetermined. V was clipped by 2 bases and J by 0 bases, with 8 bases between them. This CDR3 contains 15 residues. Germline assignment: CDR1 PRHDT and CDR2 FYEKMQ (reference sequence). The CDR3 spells CASSLPESSYNEQFF. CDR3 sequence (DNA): TGTGCCAGCAGCTTACCGGAGAGCTCCTACAATGAGCAGTTCTTC. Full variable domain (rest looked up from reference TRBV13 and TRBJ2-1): AAGVIQSPRHLIKEKRETATLKCYPIPRHDTVYWYQQGPGQDPQFLISFYEKMQSDKGSIPDRFSAQQFSDYHSELNMSSLELGDSALYFCASSLPESSYNEQFFGPGTRLTVL.

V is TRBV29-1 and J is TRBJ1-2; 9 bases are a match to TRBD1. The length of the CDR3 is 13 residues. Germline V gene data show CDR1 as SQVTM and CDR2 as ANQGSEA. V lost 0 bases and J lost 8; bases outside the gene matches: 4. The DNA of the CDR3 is TGCAGCGTTGAAGAGGGACAGGGAGGCGGCTACACCTTC. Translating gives CSVEEGQGGGYTF.

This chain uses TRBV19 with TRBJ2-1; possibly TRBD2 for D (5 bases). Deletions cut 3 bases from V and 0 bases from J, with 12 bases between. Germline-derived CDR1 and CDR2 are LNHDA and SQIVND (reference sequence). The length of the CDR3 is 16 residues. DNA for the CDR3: TGTGCCAGTAGTATTATTGGTGGGAGCTCCTACAATGAGCAGTTCTTC. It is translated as CASSIIGGSSYNEQFF.

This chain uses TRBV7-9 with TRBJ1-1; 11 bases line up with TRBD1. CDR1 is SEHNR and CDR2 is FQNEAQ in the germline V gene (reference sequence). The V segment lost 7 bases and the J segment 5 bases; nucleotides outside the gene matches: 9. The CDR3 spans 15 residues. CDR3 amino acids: CASNHWDRGKTEAFF. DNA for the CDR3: TGTGCCAGCAACCACTGGGACAGGGGGAAGACTGAAGCTTTCTTT.